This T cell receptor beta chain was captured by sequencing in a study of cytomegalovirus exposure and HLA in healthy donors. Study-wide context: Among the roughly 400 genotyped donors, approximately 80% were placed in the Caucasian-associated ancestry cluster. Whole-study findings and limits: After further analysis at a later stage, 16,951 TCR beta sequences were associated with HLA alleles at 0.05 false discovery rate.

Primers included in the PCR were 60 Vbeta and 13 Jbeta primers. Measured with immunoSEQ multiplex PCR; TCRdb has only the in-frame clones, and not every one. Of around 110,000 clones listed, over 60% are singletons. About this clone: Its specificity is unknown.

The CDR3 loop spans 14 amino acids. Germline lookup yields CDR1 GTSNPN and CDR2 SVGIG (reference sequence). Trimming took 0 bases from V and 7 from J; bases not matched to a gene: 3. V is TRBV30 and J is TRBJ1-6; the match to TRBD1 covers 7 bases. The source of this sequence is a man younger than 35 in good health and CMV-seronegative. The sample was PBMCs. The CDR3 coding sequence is TGTGCCTGGAGTGTACAGGGGCCCAATTCACCCCTCCACTTT. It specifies CAWSVQGPNSPLHF.